The 31 T cell receptor beta chains below come from one sample, sequenced in a study of Graves' ophthalmopathy and Graves' hyperthyroidism. Scientists amplified the TCR beta CDR3 regions from RNA transcripts. Second-round multiplex PCR came after a first-round RT-PCR that employed HTBI primers. TCRdb reanalysed the multiplex PCR reads using MiXCR and keeps one entry per CDR3 protein. In the table there are about 740,000 distinct CDR3 sequences, about 44% of which are singletons. Specimen: peripheral blood. These receptors originate from an adult man with Graves' ophthalmopathy.

The J gene is TRBJ2-5, the V gene TRBV5-1; a possible D gene is TRBD2 (5 bases). The CDR3 extends over 15 amino acids. Trimming left V 4 bases short and J 5 bases short, with 18 bases between. Per germline, CDR1 SGHRS and CDR2 YFSETQ. The CDR3 region is CASSATLSGRETQYF. As DNA, the CDR3 is TGCGCCAGCAGCGCCACTTTAAGCGGCCGGGAGACCCAGTACTTC.

V usage is TRBV7-9 and J usage is TRBJ1-4; D might be TRBD1 (6 bases). CDR1 is SEHNR, CDR2 FQNEAQ, per germline (reference sequence). The CDR3 length is 14 residues. Trimming removed 3 bases at V and 8 bases at J, with 13 bases between. This chain's CDR3 is CASSLEGVREKLFF. CDR3 DNA: TGTGCCAGCAGCTTGGAGGGGGTGCGGGAAAAACTGTTTTTT. Together with reference TRBV7-9 and TRBJ1-4, the CDR3 gives the full variable domain: DTGVSQNPRHKITKRGQNVTFRCDPISEHNRLYWYRQTLGQGPEFLTYFQNEAQLEKSRLLSDRFSAERPKGSFSTLEIQRTEQGDSAMYLCASSLEGVREKLFFGSGTQLSVL.

The V call is TRBV7-9, the J call TRBJ2-7, with unresolved D. The CDR3 totals 13 residues. V lost 3 bases and J lost 2, with 8 bases in between. Germline CDR1 and CDR2: SEHNR and FQNEAQ (reference sequence). The CDR3 DNA reads as TGTGCCAGCAGCTTCCTCCAGGCCTACGAGCAGTACTTC. This codes for CASSFLQAYEQYF.

This clonotype was counted many times. Relative to the germline gene, one junction end is altered; a read error may explain this. The V gene is TRBV24-1, the J gene TRBJ1-5; D is possibly TRBD1 (5 bases). The germline gives CDR1 KGHDR, CDR2 SFDVKD. This CDR3 is 14 amino acids long. This chain's CDR3 is CASSDGAGSQPQHF. The DNA of the CDR3 is TGTGCCAGCAGTGACGGGGCAGGGTCTCAGCCCCAGCATTTT.

The rearrangement links TRBV29-1 to TRBJ2-5; D gene uncertain. The length of the CDR3 is 12 residues. Germline V CDR1 and CDR2: SQVTM, ANQGSEA. V was shortened by 4 bases and J by 7 bases, with 13 bases between the two germline ends. This CDR3 reads CSVGIMVGTQYF. CDR3 DNA: TGCAGCGTTGGGATCATGGTTGGGACCCAGTACTTC. The variable domain in full, completed from reference TRBV29-1 and TRBJ2-5, reads SAVISQKPSRDICQRGTSLTIQCQVDSQVTMMFWYRQQPGQSLTLIATANQGSEATYESGFVIDKFPISRPNLTFSTLTVSNMSPEDSSIYLCSVGIMVGTQYFGPGTRLLVL.

This chain links TRBV6-5 with TRBJ1-5; D is undetermined. Germline V gene data show CDR1 as MNHEY and CDR2 as SVGAGI. Trimming took off 0 bases at V and 0 bases at J, with 6 bases between the two ends. This CDR3 has 15 residues. CDR3 loop: CASSYSRYSNQPQHF. The DNA of the CDR3 is TGTGCCAGCAGTTACTCGAGATATAGCAATCAGCCCCAGCATTTT.

This clonotype has a handful of counts. The chain employs TRBV7-2 and TRBJ2-5; 10 bases fit TRBD2. The V and J ends lost 5 bases and 3 bases, in that order; junction bases with no gene match: 6. CDR3 length: 15 amino acids. Germline V gives CDR1 SGHTA, CDR2 FQGNSA. The CDR3 DNA reads as TGTGCCAGCAGCCCCACTAGCGGGGCCAAAGAGACCCAGTACTTC. As protein: CASSPTSGAKETQYF.

Many counts were recorded for this clonotype. The chain links TRBV15 to TRBJ2-7; D might be TRBD2 (5 bases). Between the trimmed V and J ends, which lost 0 bases and 0 bases, there was a span of 18 bases. Germline CDR1 LNHNV, CDR2 YYDKDF (reference sequence). The CDR3 has 18 amino acids. The CDR3 protein is CATSRDRTVVLSSYEQYF. The CDR3 DNA follows: TGTGCCACCAGCAGAGATCGGACTGTCGTCCTGAGCTCCTACGAGCAGTACTTC.

J is TRBJ2-7 and V is TRBV2; D remains ambiguous. Germline-derived CDR1 and CDR2 are SNHLY and FYNNEI. The V gene lost 6 bases and the J gene lost 6 bases, with 21 bases spanning the gap. The CDR3 covers 15 residues. The CDR3 DNA is TGTGCCAGCAGCTCCTACACAAATGGGGATGGCGAGCAGTACTTC. Protein sequence: CASSSYTNGDGEQYF.

J is TRBJ1-2 and V is TRBV7-9; 8 nucleotides line up with TRBD1. The germline V gene encodes CDR1 SEHNR and CDR2 FQNEAQ (reference sequence). The CDR3 loop spans 14 amino acids. Trimming took 4 bases from V and 2 from J; bases not matched to a gene: 3. The CDR3 nucleotides read TGTGCCAGCAGCTGGGGACAGGACAACTATGGCTACACCTTC. Protein sequence: CASSWGQDNYGYTF. The variable domain in full, completed from reference TRBV7-9 and TRBJ1-2, reads DTGVSQNPRHKITKRGQNVTFRCDPISEHNRLYWYRQTLGQGPEFLTYFQNEAQLEKSRLLSDRFSAERPKGSFSTLEIQRTEQGDSAMYLCASSWGQDNYGYTFGSGTRLTVV.

The rearrangement joins TRBV5-4 to TRBJ1-2, with 9 bases aligning to TRBD1. V was pared by 1 base and J by 5 bases, with 3 bases of the junction left unmatched. Looked up from germline, CDR1 is SGHNT and CDR2 is YYREEE (reference sequence). The CDR3 has 14 amino acids. The CDR3 coding sequence is TGTGCCAGCAGCTTGTCACAGGGGGCGTATGGCTACACCTTC. Translating gives CASSLSQGAYGYTF.

The V call is TRBV6-5, the J call TRBJ1-6; D gene uncertain. The V end was cut by 6 bases, the J end by 6 bases, with 9 bases between. From germline, CDR1 is MNHEY and CDR2 SVGAGI. This CDR3 region has 13 residues. The CDR3 sequence is CASRVDGNSPLHF. CDR3 bases: TGTGCCAGCAGAGTGGACGGTAATTCACCCCTCCACTTT.

The table lists this clonotype with a few counts. The V call is TRBV5-4, the J call TRBJ1-1; D is unclear. Per germline, CDR1 SGHNT and CDR2 YYREEE (reference sequence). The CDR3 sequence is 13 residues long. Trimming removed 1 base at V and 6 bases at J, with 10 bases between. CDR3 loop: CASSLMGFAEAFF. CDR3 bases: TGTGCCAGCAGCTTGATGGGGTTCGCTGAAGCTTTCTTT.

In its sample, this clonotype was seen a few times. V is TRBV19 and J is TRBJ2-7; D not certain. The germline V and J ends were trimmed by 3 bases and 1 base, with 10 bases remaining between them. The CDR3 is 14 residues long. Germline V gene sequence: CDR1 LNHDA, CDR2 SQIVND (reference sequence). The CDR3 sequence is CASSMRRQSYEQYF. CDR3 sequence (DNA): TGTGCCAGTAGTATGAGGCGGCAGTCCTACGAGCAGTACTTC.

In this sample, this clonotype turned up many times. The V and J genes are TRBV2 and TRBJ2-7; 10 nucleotides line up with TRBD1. Germline CDR1 is SNHLY and CDR2 is FYNNEI. V lost 6 bases to trimming and J lost 13 bases; unmatched junction nucleotides: 6. The CDR3 spans 11 residues. CDR3: CASRAGTGEYF. The CDR3 nucleotides read TGTGCCAGCAGGGCGGGGACAGGGGAATACTTC. The full variable domain, in which reference TRBV2 and TRBJ2-7 provide the parts outside the CDR3, is EPEVTQTPSHQVTQMGQEVILRCVPISNHLYFYWYRQILGQKVEFLVSFYNNEISEKSEIFDDQFSVERPDGSNFTLKIRSTKLEDSAMYFCASRAGTGEYFGPGTRLTVT.

The V gene is TRBV9, the J gene TRBJ1-2; TRBD1 matches 8 bases. CDR1 is SGDLS and CDR2 is YYNGEE in the germline V gene. Trimming cost V 4 bases and J 1 base; bases outside gene matches: 6. This CDR3 spans 15 amino acids. The CDR3 DNA reads as TGTGCCAGCAGCCCGCGACAGGGGTTTAACTATGGCTACACCTTC. As protein: CASSPRQGFNYGYTF. The full variable domain, completed using reference TRBV9 and TRBJ1-2, is DSGVTQTPKHLITATGQRVTLRCSPRSGDLSVYWYQQSLDQGLQFLIQYYNGEERAKGNILERFSAQQFPDLHSELNLSSLELGDSALYFCASSPRQGFNYGYTFGSGTRLTVV.

V is TRBV20-1 and J is TRBJ1-2; 11 bases match TRBD1. Germline V gene data show CDR1 as DFQATT and CDR2 as SNEGSKA (reference sequence). V was clipped by 1 base and J by 4 bases; unmatched bases: 2. CDR3 length: 14 residues. The CDR3 spells CSARGGTGGYGYTF. CDR3 nucleotides: TGCAGTGCTAGAGGGGGGACAGGGGGCTATGGCTACACCTTC.

At least ten counts were recorded for this clonotype. This sequence joins TRBV7-9 and TRBJ1-1; D gene unclear. Trimming cost V 5 bases and J 5 bases, with 6 bases left between them. Germline V gene sequence: CDR1 SEHNR, CDR2 FQNEAQ (reference sequence). The CDR3 totals 11 residues. CDR3: CASSVSTEAFF. CDR3 sequence (DNA): TGTGCCAGCAGCGTCTCAACTGAAGCTTTCTTT.

This clonotype has at least ten counts. The CDR3 DNA is TGTGCCACGACTAGCGGGAGGGCGATCACCTACGAGCAGTACTTC. It specifies CATTSGRAITYEQYF. This sequence joins TRBV2 and TRBJ2-7; 14 positions agree with TRBD2. Trimming cost V 10 bases and J 2 bases; bases outside gene matches: 7. CDR1 SNHLY and CDR2 FYNNEI come from the germline V gene. The length of the CDR3 is 15 residues.

The chain is built from TRBV2 and TRBJ1-5; D is perhaps TRBD1 (5 bases). V dropped 5 bases and J dropped 4 bases, with 15 bases sitting between them. The germline V gene has CDR1 SNHLY and CDR2 FYNNEI. This CDR3 is 15 amino acids long. The CDR3 protein is CASSYSGTANQPQHF. Here the CDR3 DNA reads TGTGCCAGCAGTTACTCAGGGACCGCGAATCAGCCCCAGCATTTT.

This clonotype was counted a few times. V and J are TRBV9 and TRBJ1-4; unclear D gene. The germline V gene encodes CDR1 SGDLS and CDR2 YYNGEE. Trimming left V 0 bases short and J 3 bases short, with 12 bases between. The CDR3 is 16 amino acids. CDR3 sequence (DNA): TGTGCCAGCAGCGTAGGGGAGGAAACGGCTAATGAAAAACTGTTTTTT. This codes for CASSVGEETANEKLFF.

A note on this clonotype: The missing conserved phenylalanine or tryptophan at the end of this CDR3 makes a read error likely. This chain connects TRBV2 to TRBJ1-2, with 7 bases matching TRBD1. From germline, CDR1 is SNHLY and CDR2 FYNNEI. The trim removed 6 bases at V and 4 bases at J, leaving 8 bases unmatched. This CDR3 is 14 amino acids long. This CDR3 is CASSVGGQTYGYTL. The CDR3 nucleotides read TGTGCCAGCAGCGTCGGGGGACAGACCTATGGCTACACCCTC.

A remark on this clonotype: A read error may be the cause here, since a much bigger clone is one base away. The chain employs TRBV24-1 and TRBJ1-3; TRBD1 might be the D (6 bases). Per the germline V gene, CDR1 is KGHDR and CDR2 is SFDVKD. There are 14 residues in the CDR3. The CDR3 loop reads CATSLTGSGDTIYF. The CDR3 region has the DNA TGTGCCACCAGCCTGACAGGCTCTGGAGACACCATATATTTT.

The V gene is TRBV25-1, the J gene TRBJ2-6, with D perhaps matching TRBD1 (6 bases). The CDR3 totals 15 residues. V shed 5 bases and J shed 4 bases, with 12 bases lying between them. Germline values: CDR1 MGHDK, CDR2 SYGVNS. CDR3 sequence (DNA): TGTGCCAGCAGTCTCAGGGGTTACGGGGCCAACGTCCTGACTTTC. Amino acid sequence: CASSLRGYGANVLTF.

V gene TRBV11-2 combines with J gene TRBJ2-7, with D possibly matching TRBD1 (6 bases). Trimming pared 6 bases from V and 0 bases from J, leaving 15 bases between. The V gene's germline CDR1 is SGHAT and CDR2 FQNNGV. This CDR3 has 15 amino acids. In DNA, the CDR3 is TGTGCCAGCAGTGAAGGGGGAAGGAGCTCCTACGAGCAGTACTTC. Amino acid sequence: CASSEGGRSSYEQYF. Filled out from reference TRBV11-2 and TRBJ2-7, the complete variable domain reads EAGVAQSPRYKIIEKRQSVAFWCNPISGHATLYWYQQILGQGPKLLIQFQNNGVVDDSQLPKDRFSAERLKGVDSTLKIQPAKLEDSAVYLCASSEGGRSSYEQYFGPGTRLTVT.

This clonotype was observed a handful of times. The chain couples TRBV6-6 to TRBJ1-2; D is ambiguous. This CDR3 region has 17 residues. V was pared by 0 bases and J by 6 bases, with 20 bases between. CDR1 is MNHNY, CDR2 SVGAGI, per germline (reference sequence). The CDR3 nucleotides are TGTGCCAGCAGTTACTCGTTCATCGGGCCGCAAGAGAATGGCTACACCTTC. Protein: CASSYSFIGPQENGYTF.

This clonotype was seen only a few times. The chain carries TRBV19 and TRBJ1-5; 10 bases are shared with TRBD1. V was clipped by 5 bases and J by 5 bases; unmatched bases: 9. Germline CDR1 is LNHDA and CDR2 is SQIVND (reference sequence). The CDR3 extends over 16 amino acids. CDR3 loop: CASSSKTGTGDQPQHF. CDR3 coding DNA: TGTGCCAGTAGTTCCAAGACCGGGACAGGGGATCAGCCCCAGCATTTT.

The genes are TRBV18 and TRBJ1-5; D not resolved. Trimming stripped 2 bases from V and 3 bases from J, with 17 bases between. This CDR3 is 17 amino acids long. Germline CDR1 KGHSH, CDR2 LQKENI. The CDR3 region is CASSPSMLAGINQPQHF. CDR3 DNA: TGTGCCAGCTCACCATCCATGTTAGCAGGAATCAATCAGCCCCAGCATTTT.

CDR3 sequence (DNA): TGTGCCAGCAGCCCGAGCGGGGGGGCCGTGAACCAAGAGACCCAGTACTTC. Its protein is CASSPSGGAVNQETQYF. The chain combines TRBV13 with TRBJ2-5; 10 bases line up with TRBD2. CDR1 is PRHDT and CDR2 is FYEKMQ in the germline V gene (reference sequence). The CDR3 spans 17 residues. J was trimmed by 0 bases and V by 5 bases; bases with no gene match: 9.

This clonotype was counted only a few times. The V call is TRBV6-5, the J call TRBJ2-7; 8 nucleotides match TRBD2. CDR1 is MNHEY and CDR2 is SVGAGI in the germline V gene. V was pared by 4 bases and J by 4 bases, with 3 bases of the junction left unmatched. The CDR3 is 13 amino acids. The CDR3 reads CASSSGGEYEQYF. The DNA for the CDR3 is TGTGCCAGCAGTTCGGGAGGGGAATACGAGCAGTACTTC.

This clonotype was counted between two and nine times. The chain is built from TRBV12-3 or TRBV12-4 and TRBJ2-7; D is perhaps TRBD1 or TRBD2 (5 bases each). Trimming removed 3 bases at V and 3 bases at J, with 9 bases between. This CDR3 has 13 amino acids. CDR3 in amino acids: CASSFEGHYEQYF. The CDR3 DNA sequence: TGTGCCAGCAGTTTTGAGGGGCACTACGAGCAGTACTTC.